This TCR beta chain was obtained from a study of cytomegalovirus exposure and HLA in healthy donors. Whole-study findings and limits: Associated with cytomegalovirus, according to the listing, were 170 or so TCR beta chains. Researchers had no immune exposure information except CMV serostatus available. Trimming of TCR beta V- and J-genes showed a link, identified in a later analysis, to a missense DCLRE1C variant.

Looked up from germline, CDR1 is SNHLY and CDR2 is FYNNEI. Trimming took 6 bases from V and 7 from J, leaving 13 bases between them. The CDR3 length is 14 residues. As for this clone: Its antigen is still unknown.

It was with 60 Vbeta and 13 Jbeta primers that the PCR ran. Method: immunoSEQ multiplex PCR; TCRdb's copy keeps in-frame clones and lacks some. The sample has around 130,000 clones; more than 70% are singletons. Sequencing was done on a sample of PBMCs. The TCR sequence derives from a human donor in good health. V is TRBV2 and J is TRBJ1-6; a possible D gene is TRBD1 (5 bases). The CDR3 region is CASRWGRDNSPLHF. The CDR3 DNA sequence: TGTGCCAGCAGGTGGGGCAGAGACAATTCACCCCTCCACTTT.